These 9 T cell receptor beta chains came from one sample sequenced in a study of CD8+CD57+ T cells in acquired aplastic anemia. TCR beta VDJ and CDR3 were profiled, and genomic DNA was the template. TCRdb passed the reads through MiXCR, listing each CDR3 protein once. The sample lists around 130,000 distinct CDR3 sequences; 55% to 70% were seen once. Before being chosen for sequencing, patients had shown CD8+CD57+ cell expansion by flow cytometry. The sequenced sample consisted of sorted CD4+, CD8+, or CD8+CD57+ T cells (not recorded which) from PBMCs. The receptor set was obtained from a human donor with aplastic anemia.

In this sample, this clonotype turned up a few times. A read error may account for a junction end that differs from germline. This rearrangement joins TRBV28 to TRBJ2-5; TRBD1 matches at 8 bases. This CDR3 has 11 amino acids. In germline, CDR1 is MDHEN, CDR2 SYDVKM. The CDR3 sequence: CASSLGTGRDF. The CDR3 coding sequence is TGTGCCAGCAGCCTCGGGACAGGCAGGGACTTC.

Here the CDR3 reads CAISEGKLLPSGNTIYF. The CDR3 DNA sequence: TGTGCCATCAGTGAGGGGAAACTCCTGCCCTCTGGAAACACCATATATTTT. V and J are TRBV10-3 and TRBJ1-3; D gene uncertain. Germline V gene data show CDR1 as ENHRY and CDR2 as SYGVKD. The V end lost 2 bases, the J end lost 0 bases, and 14 bases lay between the germline ends. There are 17 residues in the CDR3.

This clonotype has ten or more counts. This chain connects TRBV2 to TRBJ2-7; 7 nucleotides line up with TRBD2. The V gene end was trimmed by 8 bases and the J gene end by 5 bases; junction bases not matched to a gene: 6. The germline gives CDR1 SNHLY, CDR2 FYNNEI. CDR3 size: 12 residues. The CDR3 is CASVQRGNEQYF. Here the CDR3 DNA reads TGTGCCAGCGTCCAGCGGGGAAACGAGCAGTACTTC.

The chain has TRBV6-2 or TRBV6-3 and TRBJ1-2; tentatively, D is TRBD1 (5 bases). V was trimmed by 8 bases and J by 3 bases, leaving 16 bases between them. The CDR3 is 14 residues long. Germline V gene data show CDR1 as MNHEY and CDR2 as SVGEGT. The CDR3 DNA sequence: TGTGCCAGCGGTTCCGGGGACGGATACTATGGCTACACCTTC. The encoded protein is CASGSGDGYYGYTF.

CDR3 sequence reads: CSARSPGGNDSPLHF. In DNA, the CDR3 is TGCAGTGCTAGAAGTCCAGGGGGTAACGATTCACCCCTCCACTTT. The genes are TRBV20-1 and TRBJ1-6; 7 positions agree with TRBD1. Germline loops: CDR1 DFQATT, CDR2 SNEGSKA (reference sequence). The junction had 9 bases not matched to a gene; V was cut back by 2 bases and J by 8 bases. This CDR3 is built from 15 residues.

This sequence joins TRBV28 and TRBJ2-7, with 12 bases aligning to TRBD1. CDR1 MDHEN and CDR2 SYDVKM come from the germline V gene. Trimming removed 2 bases from V and 5 bases from J; junction bases left unmatched: 10. The CDR3 consists of 17 residues. In DNA, the CDR3 is TGTGCCAGCAGTTTAGGGGCCGGGACAGGGGGCAGGGACGAGCAGTACTTC. It translates to CASSLGAGTGGRDEQYF.

The V call is TRBV29-1, the J call TRBJ2-7; a possible D gene is TRBD1 (6 bases). CDR1 and CDR2 (germline): SQVTM, ANQGSEA. The CDR3 spans 12 residues. Between the trimmed V and J ends, which lost 8 bases and 3 bases, there was a span of 14 bases. This CDR3 is CSNRDKSYEQYF. The CDR3 DNA follows: TGCAGCAATCGGGACAAAAGCTACGAGCAGTACTTC.

Only a few counts were recorded for this clonotype. The chain is built from TRBV27 and TRBJ2-2; D remains unclear. This CDR3 comprises 12 residues. Germline-derived CDR1 and CDR2 are MNHEY and SMNVEV (reference sequence). Trimming removed 6 bases at V and 5 bases at J, with 7 bases between. The CDR3 DNA is TGTGCCAGCAGCGGTGGGACCGGGGAGCTGTTTTTT. Residues: CASSGGTGELFF.

The chain has TRBV7-9 and TRBJ2-7; D unresolved. CDR3 length: 13 amino acids. Germline V CDR1 and CDR2: SEHNR, FQNEAQ (reference sequence). Deletions cut 5 bases from V and 7 bases from J, with 15 bases between. The CDR3 loop reads CASSPPLVGEQYF. The CDR3 DNA sequence: TGTGCCAGCAGCCCCCCCTTGGTTGGTGAGCAGTACTTC.